This TCR beta chain was sequenced during a study of cytomegalovirus exposure and HLA in healthy donors. The V end lost 5 bases, the J end lost 3 bases, and 13 bases lay between the germline ends. CDR1 is SEHNR, CDR2 FQNEAQ, per germline (reference sequence). There are 14 residues in the CDR3. To note about this clone: Its target is not known.

Whole-study findings and limits: It was reportedly the case that the classifier diagnosed cytomegalovirus status with high specificity and sensitivity. Cytomegalovirus association was assigned to about 150 TCR beta chains.

Repertoires were generated with immunoSEQ multiplex PCR, while TCRdb's copy carries only in-frame clones and drops some. Altogether some 75,000 clones are present, roughly 96% being singletons, with the ten largest covering roughly 1.3%. The sequence derives from a woman between 18 and 29 years old in good health and CMV-seronegative. Material for sequencing was PBMCs. The V call is TRBV7-9, the J call TRBJ1-2; D uncertain. CDR3 loop: CASSVVPDYYGYTF. CDR3 coding DNA: TGTGCCAGCAGCGTGGTCCCCGACTACTATGGCTACACCTTC. Using reference TRBV7-9 and TRBJ1-2 for the parts outside the CDR3, the full variable domain is DTGVSQNPRHKITKRGQNVTFRCDPISEHNRLYWYRQTLGQGPEFLTYFQNEAQLEKSRLLSDRFSAERPKGSFSTLEIQRTEQGDSAMYLCASSVVPDYYGYTFGSGTRLTVV.